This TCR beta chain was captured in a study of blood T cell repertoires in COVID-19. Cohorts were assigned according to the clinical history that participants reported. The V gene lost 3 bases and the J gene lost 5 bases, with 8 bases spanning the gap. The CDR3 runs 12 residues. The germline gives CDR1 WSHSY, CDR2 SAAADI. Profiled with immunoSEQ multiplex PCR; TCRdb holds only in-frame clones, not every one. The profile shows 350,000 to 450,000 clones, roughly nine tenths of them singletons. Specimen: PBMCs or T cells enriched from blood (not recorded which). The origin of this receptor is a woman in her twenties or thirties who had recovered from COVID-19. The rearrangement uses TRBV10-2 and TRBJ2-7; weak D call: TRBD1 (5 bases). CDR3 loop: CASSEQAHEQYF. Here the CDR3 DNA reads TGCGCCAGCAGTGAACAGGCCCACGAGCAGTACTTC.